This T cell receptor (beta chain) was observed in a study of blood T cell repertoires in COVID-19. The overall study: Samples representing acute and convalescent COVID-19 were sourced from the United States, Italy and Spain. T cells, B-cell-depleted T cells, or PBMCs supplied cDNA or gDNA.

The CDR3 covers 14 residues. V was shortened by 3 bases and J by 5 bases, with 14 bases between the two germline ends. In germline, CDR1 is KGHSH, CDR2 LQKENI. In the authors' methods: Reference gene primers were amplified, and this amplification served to estimate nucleated cell counts. Data came from immunoSEQ multiplex PCR; TCRdb stores just in-frame clones and leaves some out. V and J calls and clone size are those listed in that table; D and trimming were worked out from the DNA. Of about 14,000 clones listed, 87% are singletons. Source material: peripheral blood. The sequence was collected from a human donor with active COVID-19. The donor label of this sample is uncertain. V usage is TRBV18 and J usage is TRBJ2-7, with unresolved D. The CDR3: CASSPFANSDEQYF. In DNA form, the CDR3 reads TGTGCCAGCTCACCTTTCGCGAACAGTGACGAGCAGTACTTC.